The entry below gives a single T cell receptor beta chain sequence along with its context. Antigen specificity is unknown. The sample is drawn from a study of cytomegalovirus exposure and HLA in healthy donors. Overall study results and limits: Rarity held for most TCR sequences, but there were some public TCRs that occurred in many donors. Some V segments, TRBV6-2 and TRBV6-3 among them, were indistinguishable and were therefore excluded. The classifier reportedly diagnosed cytomegalovirus status with high sensitivity and specificity. Apparent HLA restriction characterized most CMV-associated TCR beta chains in a later analysis.

The PCR was carried out with 60 Vbeta primers and 13 Jbeta primers. Produced via immunoSEQ multiplex PCR; TCRdb's table is partial and in-frame only. The sample contains 40,000 to 55,000 clones, 72% of which appear only once. There are 14 residues in the CDR3. Germline CDR1 reads SGHRS; CDR2 reads YFSETQ. V trimming: 0 bases; J trimming: 4 bases; junction bases outside the gene matches: 2. The sequence was collected from a man aged 25 to 40 in good health and CMV-seronegative. The chain carries TRBV5-1 and TRBJ2-7, with 9 nucleotides matching TRBD1. What was sequenced was PBMCs. The CDR3 is CASSLEGQGYEQYF. The CDR3, as DNA: TGCGCCAGCAGCTTGGAGGGACAGGGTTACGAGCAGTACTTC.